A selection of T cell receptor beta chains follows, all from one sample in a study of blood T cell repertoires in COVID-19. The table came from immunoSEQ multiplex PCR; TCRdb's copy has only in-frame clones and leaves some out. The repertoire holds nearly 350,000 clones, with about 90% as singletons. Source material: peripheral blood. All receptors come from a woman aged 50 to 60 with COVID-19, enrolled during active disease. CDR3s include the opening cysteine and the closing phenylalanine or tryptophan. The D gene is left open where the match is weak. Not all rows give a size; the values are once, few, many and, for expanded clones, a class.

CDR3nt,CDR3aa,d_gene,v_gene,j_gene,abundance
TGTGCCAGCTCACCACCTCCGGGAGAGCCCTACAATGAGCAGTTCTTC,CASSPPPGEPYNEQFF,.,TRBV18,TRBJ2-1,.
TGTGCCAGCAGTTGGGGCGATGACAGCGAAGAGACCCAGTACTTC,CASSWGDDSEETQYF,.,TRBV6-1,TRBJ2-5,.
TGTGCCAGCAGCGTCCGGGACAGGGCTGGCTACACCTTC,CASSVRDRAGYTF,TRBD1,TRBV5-5,TRBJ1-2,once
TGTGCCAGCAGCCGATACAATCAGCCCCAGCATTTT,CASSRYNQPQHF,.,TRBV7-8,TRBJ1-5,once
TGTGCCAGTAGTAACCAGGGGGGTAGCAATCAGCCCCAGCATTTT,CASSNQGGSNQPQHF,TRBD1,TRBV19,TRBJ1-5,once
TGCGCCAGCAGCCAAGACCGGGACTGGAACACTGAAGCTTTCTTT,CASSQDRDWNTEAFF,.,TRBV4-1,TRBJ1-1,.
TGTGCCAGCAGCAAAGTGCAGCCAGGGACAGGAAACACCATATATTTT,CASSKVQPGTGNTIYF,.,TRBV11-2,TRBJ1-3,.
TGTGCCAGTAGTATCAGCTGGGGGGATTCACCCCTCCACTTT,CASSISWGDSPLHF,.,TRBV19,TRBJ1-6,.
TGCGCCAGCAGCGCCGGGGGAAGTAGTTCACCCCTCCACTTT,CASSAGGSSSPLHF,.,TRBV5-1,TRBJ1-6,.
TGTGCCTGGAGTCCAGGGACAGTTCGCTACGAGCAGTACTTC,CAWSPGTVRYEQYF,TRBD1,TRBV30,TRBJ2-7,.
TGTGCCAGCAGCGTAGCGCTAGGTTACAATGAGCAGTTCTTC,CASSVALGYNEQFF,.,TRBV9,TRBJ2-1,.
TGTGCCAGCACCCGAGGGACATCAGATTCACCCCTCCACTTT,CASTRGTSDSPLHF,.,TRBV7-9,TRBJ1-6,.
TGCGCCAGCAGCCTACAGGGTGACGGGGAGCTGTTTTTT,CASSLQGDGELFF,.,TRBV5-1,TRBJ2-2,.
TGTGCCAGCAGCCTAGGGGGGCCAGCCTACGAGCAGTACTTC,CASSLGGPAYEQYF,.,TRBV13,TRBJ2-7,.
TGTGCCAGCTCACCTGGGGCTAGCGGGAGGGCCTACGAGCAGTACTTC,CASSPGASGRAYEQYF,TRBD2,TRBV18,TRBJ2-7,.
TGTGCCAGCAGTTCTCTGCGACAGGGCCGTGAGCAGTTCTTC,CASSSLRQGREQFF,TRBD1,TRBV27,TRBJ2-1,.
TGTGCTAGTGGTTACAACAGCTACTACGAGCAGTACTTC,CASGYNSYYEQYF,.,TRBV12-5,TRBJ2-7,.
TGTGCCAGCAGCTCAGCGTTGTACCAAGAGACCCAGTACTTC,CASSSALYQETQYF,.,TRBV5-4,TRBJ2-5,once
TGTGCCAGCAGCTTAAACGGCCGGGATTATGGCTACACCTTC,CASSLNGRDYGYTF,.,TRBV7-9,TRBJ1-2,.
TGTGCCAGCAGCAAAGAACAGGGGGCTGGGTACAATGAGCAGTTCTTC,CASSKEQGAGYNEQFF,.,TRBV21-1,TRBJ2-1,.
TGTGCCAGCAGACTAGGACAGGGGGTCGGTGGCTACACCTTC,CASRLGQGVGGYTF,TRBD1,TRBV9,TRBJ1-2,.
TGTGCCAGCAGCTGGGACAGGGACAATGAGCAGTTCTTC,CASSWDRDNEQFF,TRBD1,TRBV5-6,TRBJ2-1,.
TGTGCCAGCAGTTACGAATCTAGGATCAACACCGGGGAGCTGTTTTTT,CASSYESRINTGELFF,.,TRBV6-5,TRBJ2-2,.
TGCGCCAGCAGCTCCCACTATTTAGCGGGAGCTGACAATGAGCAGTTCTTC,CASSSHYLAGADNEQFF,TRBD2,TRBV5-1,TRBJ2-1,.
TGTGCCAGCAAACCAGGGGGGACCTCTCGCACCGGGGAGCTGTTTTTT,CASKPGGTSRTGELFF,.,TRBV11-2,TRBJ2-2,.
TGTGCTAGTGGTTCCCATACAGGGGGCTCGGGCAATGAGCAGTTCTTC,CASGSHTGGSGNEQFF,TRBD1,TRBV12-5,TRBJ2-1,.
TGTGCCATCAGTGACACTATGACTAGCGGGAGTTACGAGCAGTACTTC,CAISDTMTSGSYEQYF,TRBD2,TRBV10-3,TRBJ2-7,few
TGTGCCAGCAGCCCGGGACTAGCGGGAGCCCCCACAGATACGCAGTATTTT,CASSPGLAGAPTDTQYF,TRBD2,TRBV13,TRBJ2-3,.
TGTGCCAGCAGCGGACGACAGGGACGGAACACTGAAGCTTTCTTT,CASSGRQGRNTEAFF,TRBD1,TRBV5-6,TRBJ1-1,.
TGCGCCAGCCGGGGGACTACGAACACCGGGGAGCTGTTTTTT,CASRGTTNTGELFF,TRBD2,TRBV5-1,TRBJ2-2,.
TGCGCCAGCAGCGCTACTAGCTACGAGCAGTACTTC,CASSATSYEQYF,.,TRBV4-1,TRBJ2-7,.
TGTGCCAGCAGCTCCGGCGGGGCGAGAGGTAATGAAAAACTGTTTTTT,CASSSGGARGNEKLFF,.,TRBV7-9,TRBJ1-4,.
TGTGCCTGGAGTCCTGGTGGCGGGGGGAACTACAATGAGCAGTTCTTC,CAWSPGGGGNYNEQFF,TRBD2,TRBV30,TRBJ2-1,.
TGTGCCATCAAGGCGGGCCAGGGAGGGACTTCACCCCTCCACTTT,CAIKAGQGGTSPLHF,.,TRBV10-3,TRBJ1-6,.
TGTGCCAGTAGTGTATACAGGGGATCGGCAATCAGTTCACCCCTCCACTTT,CASSVYRGSAISSPLHF,TRBD1,TRBV19,TRBJ1-6,.
TGTGCCAGCAGGACACTCACCCCGGGACAGACCTACGAGCAGTACTTC,CASRTLTPGQTYEQYF,TRBD1,TRBV2,TRBJ2-7,.
TGTGCCAGCAGCAAACCAACAAGCACCGGGGAGCTGTTTTTT,CASSKPTSTGELFF,.,TRBV21-1,TRBJ2-2,.
TGTGCCAGTAGTATAGTGTACAGGGGAGATCAGCCCCAGCATTTT,CASSIVYRGDQPQHF,TRBD1,TRBV19,TRBJ1-5,.
TGTGCCAGCAGTCCGGGACTAGCGGGATTATACGAGCAGTACTTC,CASSPGLAGLYEQYF,TRBD2,TRBV6-5,TRBJ2-7,.
TGTGCCAGCTCACCCGGGACAGCGAGCAATTCACCCCTCCACTTT,CASSPGTASNSPLHF,TRBD1,TRBV18,TRBJ1-6,.
TGTGCCAGCAGCTGGTTGGGGGGGCAGTTCTTC,CASSWLGGQFF,.,TRBV7-9,TRBJ2-1,.
TGTGCCAGCAGCCAACGCTCCTACGAGCAGTACTTC,CASSQRSYEQYF,.,TRBV3-1/TRBV3-2,TRBJ2-7,.
TGTGCCAGCAGTTTCGGACTAGCCCTTAGCTACAATGAGCAGTTCTTC,CASSFGLALSYNEQFF,TRBD2,TRBV6-5,TRBJ2-1,few
TGTGCCAGCAGCTTAGACAGGGGATATCGTTGGCCCCAGCATTTT,CASSLDRGYRWPQHF,.,TRBV11-2,TRBJ1-5,.
TGTGCCAGTAGCCAACGGACAGGGGGAAATTCACCCCTCCACTTT,CASSQRTGGNSPLHF,TRBD1,TRBV19,TRBJ1-6,.
TGCGCCAGCAGCCAAGATCCTAATGAGCAGTTCTTC,CASSQDPNEQFF,.,TRBV4-1,TRBJ2-1,few
TGTGCCAGCAGTTTCCTGAGGGTAGGGGACTATGCCGAAAAACTGTTTTTT,CASSFLRVGDYAEKLFF,.,TRBV28,TRBJ1-4,.
TGTGCCAGTAGGGGAGCGGCGGTTAATTCACCCCTCCACTTT,CASRGAAVNSPLHF,.,TRBV19,TRBJ1-6,many
TGCGCCAGCAGCCAAGACCCTGGTTCAGAAGAGACCCAGTACTTC,CASSQDPGSEETQYF,.,TRBV4-3,TRBJ2-5,.
TGTGCCAGCAGCCCGAGGGTGGGCTCTGGGGCCAACGTCCTGACTTTC,CASSPRVGSGANVLTF,.,TRBV9,TRBJ2-6,.
TGCGCCAGCAGCTTGCAATCAGGGGACACAGATACGCAGTATTTT,CASSLQSGDTDTQYF,.,TRBV5-1,TRBJ2-3,.
TGTGCCAGCAGCTTATATAGCGGGAGGGCCCTACACAATGAGCAGTTCTTC,CASSLYSGRALHNEQFF,TRBD2,TRBV7-6,TRBJ2-1,.
TGTGCCAGCAGCGTAACGGGGACTAGCGGGAGGCACGAGCAGTACTTC,CASSVTGTSGRHEQYF,TRBD2,TRBV11-2,TRBJ2-7,.
TGTGCCAGCAGTTACTCTCTGCCCGGGGGGCCCATGAGCACAGATACGCAGTATTTT,CASSYSLPGGPMSTDTQYF,.,TRBV6-2/TRBV6-3,TRBJ2-3,.